This record concerns one T cell receptor (beta chain) sequence. Other DNA sequences in this sample translate to the same CDR3. V gave up 5 bases and J gave up 3 bases, with 11 bases separating them. CDR1 LNHDA and CDR2 SQIVND come from the germline V gene (reference sequence). The CDR3 has 13 residues. The sample comes from a study of shared clonotypes between healthy human individuals. Positive CCR7 selection of CD45RO-negative cells yielded the naive CD8 cells, and terminally differentiated effector memory CD45RA+ cells were excluded. Here immunoSEQ multiplex PCR was the method, and the copy in TCRdb shows in-frame clones only, minus some. Of 1.5 million to 2.5 million clones detected, roughly 95% appear once; the ten largest clones hold more than 0.95%.

The receptor was isolated from a man aged 18 to 30 in good health. The sequenced sample was naive CD8+ T cells sorted from blood. This rearrangement joins TRBV19 to TRBJ2-7; D gene ambiguous. This CDR3 reads CASSFGISYEQYF. The DNA for the CDR3 is TGTGCCAGTAGTTTCGGAATAAGCTACGAGCAGTACTTC.